The sequence of this TCR beta chain was determined in a study of T cells in Graves' hyperthyroidism and ophthalmopathy. The investigators amplified TCR beta CDR3 regions from RNA transcripts. The TCR CDR3 was amplified in a first-round RT-PCR using the HTBI primer set. TCRdb reprocessed the multiplex PCR reads via MiXCR and lists one record per CDR3 protein. The table lists over 500,000 distinct CDR3 sequences, roughly 15% of them singletons. V lost 4 bases to trimming and J lost 2 bases, with 14 bases between them. Germline CDR1 SGHAT, CDR2 FQNNGV. The CDR3 covers 15 residues. The TCR comes from a young woman with Graves' ophthalmopathy. The specimen was blood. V and J are TRBV11-2 and TRBJ1-2; no definite D call. The CDR3 protein is CASSYPPEVNYGYTF. In DNA form, the CDR3 reads TGTGCCAGCAGCTACCCCCCGGAAGTAAACTATGGCTACACCTTC.